Listed here are 11 T cell receptor beta chains from one sample, sequenced in a study of T-cell memory formation after mild COVID-19. TCRdb reprocessed the 5' RACE reads with MiXCR, giving one entry per CDR3 protein. Here the sample spans some 450,000 distinct CDR3 sequences, about 20% being singletons. Input material: PBMCs or a T cell subset sorted from them (not recorded which). The origin of the receptors is a man between 18 and 35 years old who had mild COVID-19 (a few samples of this study predate the infection). Cell type and time point are not known.

The gene calls are TRBV5-6 and TRBJ2-3; no clear D. V gave up 0 bases and J gave up 9 bases, with 11 bases separating them. This CDR3 comprises 13 residues. Germline V gene data show CDR1 as SGHDT and CDR2 as YYEEEE. CDR3 residues: CASSLVAGQTQYF. In DNA, the CDR3 is TGTGCCAGCAGCTTGGTAGCCGGCCAAACGCAGTATTTT.

The J gene is TRBJ1-6, the V gene TRBV20-1, with D unclear. Trimming left V 0 bases short and J 14 bases short, with 11 bases between. CDR3 length equals 12 residues. Germline CDR1 reads DFQATT; CDR2 reads SNEGSKA (reference sequence). The CDR3 coding sequence is TGCAGTGCTAGAGATTTGGGAGCCACCCTCCACTTT. This codes for CSARDLGATLHF.

The chain has TRBV9 and TRBJ2-3, with 13 bases that match TRBD2. The CDR3 covers 15 residues. Germline CDR1 SGDLS, CDR2 YYNGEE. V dropped 5 bases and J dropped 5; count of bases not matched to a gene: 5. The CDR3 bases are TGTGCCAGCAGTACCGGGACTAGCGGGGAAGATACGCAGTATTTT. Translation: CASSTGTSGEDTQYF.

The rearrangement joins TRBV4-1 to TRBJ1-1, with 7 bases lining up with TRBD1. The germline CDR1 and CDR2 sequences are MGHRA and YSYEKL. This CDR3 has 15 amino acids. V trimming: 4 bases; J trimming: 11 bases; junction bases outside the gene matches: 16. This chain's CDR3 is CASSPHGQERIEAFF. The CDR3 region has the DNA TGCGCCAGCAGCCCCCATGGACAGGAGCGAATTGAGGCTTTCTTT.

This clonotype has a handful of counts. The chain is built from TRBV20-1 and TRBJ1-1, with D possibly TRBD1 on 5 matching bases. V lost 1 base and J 1 base, leaving 10 bases between the germline ends. Germline CDR1 DFQATT, CDR2 SNEGSKA (reference sequence). CDR3 length: 14 residues. CDR3 region: CSARGRTGNTEAFF. The CDR3 nucleotides are TGCAGTGCTAGAGGCCGCACAGGGAACACTGAAGCTTTCTTT.

The sample holds a few counts of this clonotype. The chain's CDR3 is CASSLAYGAGGTEAFF. The CDR3 DNA sequence: TGTGCCAGCAGCTTAGCTTATGGGGCTGGGGGCACTGAAGCTTTCTTT. The genes are TRBV11-2 and TRBJ1-1; perhaps TRBD1 as D (5 bases). The CDR3 has 16 residues. V was cut by 1 base and J by 4 bases, with 16 bases left in between. Germline lookup yields CDR1 SGHAT and CDR2 FQNNGV.

The rearrangement uses TRBV7-6 and TRBJ1-1; no definite D call. Trimming cost V 4 bases and J 0 bases, with 18 bases left between them. This CDR3 spans 17 amino acids. CDR1 and CDR2 (germline): SGHVS, FNYEAQ. The CDR3 region is CASSSTGVGFMNTEAFF. For the CDR3, the DNA is TGTGCCAGCAGCTCCACGGGTGTAGGATTTATGAACACTGAAGCTTTCTTT.

This chain joins TRBV6-5 and TRBJ2-7, with a possible D match to TRBD1 (6 bases). This CDR3 region has 15 residues. In germline, CDR1 is MNHEY, CDR2 SVGAGI. Deletions cut 0 bases from V and 6 bases from J, with 15 bases between. The CDR3: CASSYSRTGIGEQYV. CDR3 coding DNA: TGTGCCAGCAGTTACTCTAGAACAGGGATAGGCGAGCAGTACGTC.

J is TRBJ2-3 and V is TRBV27, with 9 bases that match TRBD2. Germline CDR1 reads MNHEY; CDR2 reads SMNVEV (reference sequence). CDR3 length: 14 residues. V shed 8 bases and J 5 bases; nucleotides not matched to a gene: 8. The CDR3 sequence: CASRAGGTLDTQYF. The CDR3 DNA sequence: TGTGCCAGCCGAGCGGGGGGTACGTTAGATACGCAGTATTTT.

In its sample, this clonotype was seen many times. The chain couples TRBV29-1 to TRBJ2-3; 14 bases are a match to TRBD2. J lost 2 bases, V lost 7 bases, and 8 bases had no gene match. Germline-derived CDR1 and CDR2 are SQVTM and ANQGSEA. The CDR3 contains 16 residues. Here the CDR3 DNA reads TGCAGCGCTCGGGGACTAGCGGGGGTGTCCACAGATACGCAGTATTTT. It specifies CSARGLAGVSTDTQYF.

The chain links TRBV7-3 to TRBJ1-1; D possibly corresponds to TRBD1 (5 bases). CDR1 SGHTA and CDR2 FQGTGA come from the germline V gene. Trimming stripped 2 bases from V and 5 bases from J, with 12 bases between. This CDR3 spans 14 amino acids. CDR3 amino acids: CASSLWPGRTEAFF. Here the CDR3 DNA reads TGTGCCAGCAGCTTATGGCCAGGGCGAACTGAAGCTTTCTTT.